The 31 T cell receptor beta chains in this list originate from one sample, sequenced in a study of prognosis after radiotherapy for stage I lung cancer. Multiplex PCR, run in two rounds, amplified TCR beta CDR3 from genomic DNA. For every TRBV and TRBJ gene, a specific primer was used in first-round PCR. MiXCR, run by TCRdb on the multiplex PCR reads, gives a single entry per CDR3 protein. The sample contains 25,000 to 35,000 distinct CDR3 sequences, about half of which appear only once. The material was PBMCs, obtained before or after stereotactic body radiation therapy (not recorded which). The receptor source for this set is a donor older than 45 with non-small cell lung cancer.

To note about this clonotype: This probably arose from a read error, given a far larger clone one base away. The rearrangement joins TRBV5-7 to TRBJ2-2; D remains ambiguous. TRBV5-7 is classed as an ORF, of uncertain function. This CDR3 has 14 amino acids. The V end lost 5 bases, the J end lost 5 bases, and 13 bases lay between the germline ends. DNA of the CDR3: TGTGCCAGCAGACCCACTCGGATAACCGGGGAGCTGTTTTTT. It is translated as CASRPTRITGELFF.

Comment on this clonotype: A far larger clone differs by one base, so this is likely a read error. This chain joins TRBV11-2 and TRBJ2-7; 10 bases agree with TRBD1. The CDR3 is made up of 17 amino acids. CDR1 is SGHAT and CDR2 is FQNNGV in the germline V gene. The CDR3 region has the DNA TGTGCCATCAGCTTGGGTGTATCCGGGACAGGGGTCGGCGAGCAGTACTTC. It is translated as CAISLGVSGTGVGEQYF.

In this sample, this clonotype turned up many times. This rearrangement joins TRBV29-1 to TRBJ2-3, with a possible D match to TRBD2 (5 bases). CDR1 is SQVTM, CDR2 ANQGSEA, per germline. The V and J ends lost 0 bases and 0 bases respectively, with 16 bases between them. The CDR3 is 17 residues long. CDR3 nucleotides: TGCAGCGTTGAAGACCCTCACGGCCGAGGGAGCACAGATACGCAGTATTTT. Translating gives CSVEDPHGRGSTDTQYF.

The chain joins TRBV7-2 to TRBJ2-2, with D possibly matching TRBD2 (5 bases). CDR1 is SGHTA and CDR2 is FQGNSA in the germline V gene. The CDR3 consists of 19 residues. The germline V and J ends were trimmed by 5 bases and 3 bases, with 25 bases remaining between them. DNA for the CDR3: TGTGCCAGCAGCCCTAACCACCTCCTTGGTGCCGGGGACACCGGGGAGCTGTTTTTT. Its translation: CASSPNHLLGAGDTGELFF.

This clonotype was picked up many times. The chain couples TRBV20-1 to TRBJ1-2, with 9 nucleotides matching TRBD1. This CDR3 comprises 15 residues. Germline V lookup: CDR1 DFQATT, CDR2 SNEGSKA (reference sequence). The trim removed 5 bases at V and 0 bases at J, leaving 7 bases unmatched. CDR3 sequence: CSAPPGQGANYGYTF. Here the CDR3 DNA reads TGCAGTGCTCCTCCGGGACAGGGAGCTAACTATGGCTACACCTTC.

Worth noting for this clonotype: A much larger clone lies one base from this, so it may be a read error. V and J are TRBV6-2 or TRBV6-3 and TRBJ2-5; TRBD2 aligns across 9 bases. V trimming: 10 bases; J trimming: 2 bases; junction bases outside the gene matches: 11. CDR3 length equals 15 residues. Germline assignment: CDR1 MNHEY and CDR2 SVGEGT. In nucleotides, the CDR3 is TGTGCCAACAGCCTAGCGGGATCATTTCAAGAGACCCAGTACTTC. The encoded protein is CANSLAGSFQETQYF.

This clonotype was observed a handful of times. This may arise from a read error, as a much more abundant clone is one base away. The rearrangement joins TRBV6-2 or TRBV6-3 to TRBJ1-4; possible D gene TRBD1, 6 bases. Germline loops: CDR1 MNHEY, CDR2 SVGEGT. The CDR3 is made up of 13 amino acids. CDR3 amino acids: CASSYSKGGKPFF. DNA of the CDR3: TGTGCCAGCAGTTACTCGAAAGGGGGAAAACCGTTTTTT.

This clonotype has ten or more counts. The chain has TRBV10-2 and TRBJ2-7; TRBD2 is a possible D gene (6 bases). V lost 7 bases and J lost 3, with 19 bases in between. Germline V lookup: CDR1 WSHSY, CDR2 SAAADI. The CDR3 sequence is 15 residues long. The CDR3 is CASTGRRAKLYEQYF. In DNA form, the CDR3 reads TGCGCCAGCACGGGGAGGAGGGCGAAGCTCTACGAGCAGTACTTC.

This clonotype is labeled as medium-sized. The chain is built from TRBV9 and TRBJ2-5, with 8 nucleotides matching TRBD2. The CDR3 extends over 16 amino acids. V shed 0 bases and J 5 bases; nucleotides not matched to a gene: 9. From germline, CDR1 is SGDLS and CDR2 YYNGEE. Here the CDR3 DNA reads TGTGCCAGCAGCGTAGGCCCTGTTCGCGGGAGGGAGACCCAGTACTTC. This sequence encodes CASSVGPVRGRETQYF. The whole variable domain, remainder taken from reference TRBV9 and TRBJ2-5, is DSGVTQTPKHLITATGQRVTLRCSPRSGDLSVYWYQQSLDQGLQFLIQYYNGEERAKGNILERFSAQQFPDLHSELNLSSLELGDSALYFCASSVGPVRGRETQYFGPGTRLLVL.

Within the sample, this clonotype is medium-sized. The chain combines TRBV6-1 with TRBJ1-2; no clear D gene. The CDR3 consists of 13 residues. Per the germline V gene, CDR1 is MNHNS and CDR2 is SASEGT. The V end was cut by 2 bases, the J end by 0 bases, with 4 bases between. The DNA for the CDR3 is TGTGCCAGCAGTGAACGCACTAACTATGGCTACACCTTC. It translates to CASSERTNYGYTF.

The J gene is TRBJ2-1, the V gene TRBV7-2, with D possibly being TRBD1 (6 bases). Germline V gene data show CDR1 as SGHTA and CDR2 as FQGNSA. V lost 1 base and J 12 bases, leaving 13 bases between the germline ends. The CDR3 is 13 residues long. In DNA form, the CDR3 reads TGTGCCAGCAGCTTAGGGTTCAGGGGTGTGCAGTTCTTC. Translating it yields CASSLGFRGVQFF.

Comment on this clonotype: The likely explanation is a read error, given a far larger clone one base away. This rearrangement joins TRBV7-9 to TRBJ2-1; 10 bases are a match to TRBD2. The junction had 10 bases not matched to a gene; V was cut back by 5 bases and J by 6 bases. This CDR3 has 16 residues. CDR1 and CDR2 (germline): SEHNR, FQNEAQ (reference sequence). The CDR3 is CASSARLLAGANEQFF. The CDR3 coding sequence is TGTGCCAGCAGCGCCCGGTTGCTAGCGGGGGCCAATGAGCAGTTCTTC.

Comments on this clonotype: This likely comes from a read error, as the CDR3 has no conserved phenylalanine or tryptophan at its end. The chain carries TRBV20-1 and TRBJ2-1, with 11 bases that match TRBD2. Germline lookup yields CDR1 DFQATT and CDR2 SNEGSKA (reference sequence). The V gene end was trimmed by 3 bases and the J gene end by 7 bases; junction bases not matched to a gene: 5. The CDR3 runs 14 residues. CDR3 loop: CSARVAGGRNEQFL. CDR3 sequence (DNA): TGCAGTGCTAGGGTAGCGGGAGGGAGGAATGAGCAGTTCCTC.

This clonotype was counted at least ten times. The chain is built from TRBV7-2 and TRBJ2-3; TRBD2 matches at 9 bases. The CDR3 is made up of 16 amino acids. The germline CDR1 and CDR2 sequences are SGHTA and FQGNSA. J lost 5 bases, V lost 1 base, and 7 bases had no gene match. CDR3 sequence: CASSLVGSGSGDTQYF. The CDR3 region has the DNA TGTGCCAGCAGCTTAGTAGGTAGCGGGAGTGGAGATACGCAGTATTTT.

Many counts were recorded for this clonotype. The genes are TRBV18 and TRBJ2-7, with D possibly matching TRBD1 (6 bases). The CDR3 sequence is 13 residues long. Trimming removed 6 bases from V and 6 bases from J, with 15 bases in between. Germline CDR1 KGHSH, CDR2 LQKENI. The CDR3, as DNA: TGTGCCAGCTCGACGGACAGTGGCGGCGAGCAGTACTTC. This codes for CASSTDSGGEQYF.

The CDR3 loop reads CASSPGGREQYF. The CDR3 nucleotides are TGCGCCAGCAGTCCAGGGGGACGAGAGCAGTACTTC. The chain combines TRBV5-1 with TRBJ2-7, with TRBD1 matching over 7 bases. V lost 5 bases and J lost 7; bases outside the gene matches: 6. Germline loops: CDR1 SGHRS, CDR2 YFSETQ. This CDR3 comprises 12 residues. Drawing the rest from reference TRBV5-1 and TRBJ2-7, the complete variable domain is KAGVTQTPRYLIKTRGQQVTLSCSPISGHRSVSWYQQTPGQGLQFLFEYFSETQRNKGNFPGRFSGRQFSNSRSEMNVSTLELGDSALYLCASSPGGREQYFGPGTRLTVT.

Ten or more counts support this clonotype. One base away lies a much larger clone, so this may be a sequencing read error. This chain joins TRBV5-1 and TRBJ2-1, with 12 bases matching TRBD1. The CDR3 is made up of 16 amino acids. Germline V gives CDR1 SGHRS, CDR2 YFSETQ. CDR3 sequence reads: CASSGTGGDTYSEQFF. The CDR3 nucleotides read TGCGCCAGCAGCGGGACAGGGGGCGATACCTACAGTGAGCAGTTCTTC.

This clonotype appeared many times. The gene calls are TRBV20-1 and TRBJ2-7; perhaps TRBD2 as D (6 bases). The germline gives CDR1 DFQATT, CDR2 SNEGSKA (reference sequence). V lost 1 base to trimming and J lost 7 bases, with 17 bases between them. The CDR3 has 14 amino acids. CDR3 sequence: CSARGTTRMGEQYF. For the CDR3, the DNA is TGCAGTGCTAGAGGGACTACAAGGATGGGAGAGCAGTACTTC.

The chain is built from TRBV20-1 and TRBJ1-1, with a weak D call TRBD1 (5 bases). CDR3 size: 12 residues. The V and J ends lost 5 bases and 3 bases respectively, with 10 bases between them. Per germline, CDR1 DFQATT and CDR2 SNEGSKA (reference sequence). The CDR3 loop reads CSAGAIHTEAFF. The CDR3 DNA follows: TGCAGTGCTGGGGCAATCCACACTGAAGCTTTCTTT.

In this sample, this clonotype turned up many times. The chain uses TRBV5-6 and TRBJ1-5; D is uncertain. The CDR3 is made up of 15 amino acids. Trimming removed 4 bases from V and 2 bases from J, with 13 bases in between. The germline CDR1 and CDR2 sequences are SGHDT and YYEEEE. In DNA form, the CDR3 reads TGTGCCAGCAGCCGCGACCCGGCGGGCAATCAGCCCCAGCATTTT. Amino acid sequence: CASSRDPAGNQPQHF.

This clonotype has a count of ten or more. The genes are TRBV4-3 and TRBJ1-2; D possibly corresponds to TRBD1 (5 bases). The CDR3 has 14 amino acids. V was trimmed by 0 bases and J by 3 bases, leaving 8 bases between them. The germline CDR1 and CDR2 sequences are LGHNA and YSLEER. This CDR3 is CASSQDGDHYGYTF. DNA of the CDR3: TGCGCCAGCAGCCAAGACGGGGACCACTATGGCTACACCTTC.

This clonotype came up many times. The V call is TRBV4-1, the J call TRBJ2-5, with D hard to call. Looked up from germline, CDR1 is MGHRA and CDR2 is YSYEKL. V was clipped by 5 bases and J by 2 bases, with 9 bases between them. The CDR3 totals 13 residues. The DNA of the CDR3 is TGCGCCAGCAGCAAAGCCAGACAAGAGACCCAGTACTTC. Its protein is CASSKARQETQYF.

About this clonotype: This may be a read error, as it is one base from a much larger clone. The V and J genes are TRBV12-3 or TRBV12-4 and TRBJ1-4, with D uncertain. The CDR3 runs 14 residues. V lost 5 bases and J lost 5, with 12 bases in between. CDR3 DNA: TGTGCCAGCAGTCACCGGTACAGCAATGAAAAACTGTTTTTT. This codes for CASSHRYSNEKLFF.

Points on this clonotype: Given a much more abundant clone one base away, this may be a read error. V usage is TRBV5-6 and J usage is TRBJ2-3; no firm D call. This CDR3 spans 14 amino acids. The germline V gene encodes CDR1 SGHDT and CDR2 YYEEEE. The CDR3 region is CASSSLTSTDTQYF. The CDR3 DNA reads TGTGCCAGCAGCTCTCTGACATCCACAGATACACAGTATTTT.

This clonotype occurred many times. The rearrangement uses TRBV15 and TRBJ2-7; D gene ambiguous. Germline lookup yields CDR1 LNHNV and CDR2 YYDKDF (reference sequence). The ends were cut back, 0 bases at V and 0 bases at J, with 3 bases in the middle. This CDR3 is 13 amino acids long. CDR3 sequence (DNA): TGTGCCACCAGCAGAGACGCCTCCTACGAGCAGTACTTC. Residues: CATSRDASYEQYF.

Turning to this clonotype: The junction differs from germline at one of its ends, possibly a read error. The V and J genes are TRBV5-5 and TRBJ2-7, with D unclear. The CDR3 runs to 15 residues. In germline, CDR1 is SGHKS, CDR2 YYEKEE (reference sequence). The CDR3 sequence: CSSSSRLADSYDQYF. DNA for the CDR3: TGTTCCAGCAGCTCGAGACTCGCTGACTCCTACGATCAGTACTTC.

This sequence joins TRBV9 and TRBJ2-2, with D unresolved. The V end was cut by 3 bases, the J end by 6 bases, with 21 bases between. CDR1 and CDR2 from the germline V gene are SGDLS and YYNGEE. This CDR3 spans 17 amino acids. The DNA of the CDR3 is TGTGCCAGCAGCGACCCCCGGGCTCCCCAATTGGCCGGGGAGCTGTTTTTT. This gives the protein CASSDPRAPQLAGELFF.

This clonotype was detected many times. The V call is TRBV7-3, the J call TRBJ2-2; a weak D match, TRBD2 (5 bases). The V gene's germline CDR1 is SGHTA and CDR2 FQGTGA. V was shortened by 5 bases and J by 4 bases, with 11 bases between the two germline ends. This CDR3 has 14 residues. CDR3 region: CASSAFGVTGELFF. The CDR3 DNA is TGTGCCAGCAGCGCCTTCGGGGTCACCGGGGAGCTGTTTTTT.

The rearrangement links TRBV6-2 or TRBV6-3 to TRBJ2-3; TRBD2 is a possible D gene (6 bases). The V and J ends lost 10 bases and 3 bases respectively, with 17 bases between them. Germline CDR1 is MNHEY and CDR2 is SVGEGT. CDR3 length: 14 amino acids. The CDR3 sequence is CAINSGGSTDTQYF. The CDR3 bases are TGTGCCATCAATAGCGGAGGAAGTACAGATACGCAGTATTTT.

This clonotype was counted ten times or more. The gene calls are TRBV6-1 and TRBJ2-3, with 12 bases aligning to TRBD2. The CDR3 is 15 residues long. Per germline, CDR1 MNHNS and CDR2 SASEGT. Germline trimming cut 4 bases from V and 3 bases from J; bases unmatched to any gene: 2. The CDR3 spells CASSVGLAGTDTQYF. The CDR3 coding sequence is TGTGCCAGCAGTGTCGGACTAGCGGGGACAGATACGCAGTATTTT.

Sample share makes this clonotype medium-sized. This rearrangement joins TRBV5-1 to TRBJ2-2; 8 nucleotides match TRBD2. The CDR3 totals 16 residues. Germline CDR1 and CDR2: SGHRS and YFSETQ. After removal of 4 bases from V and 4 bases from J, the junction contained 9 bases not matched to a gene. CDR3 DNA sequence: TGCGCCAGCAGCCCCCAAGCGGGAGTAAGCACCGGGGAGCTGTTTTTT. Translated, it gives CASSPQAGVSTGELFF.